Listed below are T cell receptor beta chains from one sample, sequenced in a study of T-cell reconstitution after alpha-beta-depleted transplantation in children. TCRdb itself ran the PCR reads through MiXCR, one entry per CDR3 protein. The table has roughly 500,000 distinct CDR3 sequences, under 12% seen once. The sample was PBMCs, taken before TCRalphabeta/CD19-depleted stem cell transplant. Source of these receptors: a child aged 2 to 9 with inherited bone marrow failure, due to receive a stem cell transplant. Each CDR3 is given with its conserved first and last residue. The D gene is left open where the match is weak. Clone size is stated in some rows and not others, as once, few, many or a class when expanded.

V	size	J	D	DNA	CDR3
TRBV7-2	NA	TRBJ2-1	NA	TGTGCCAGCAGCTTAAGAACCGTGTTGCAGTTCTTC	CASSLRTVLQFF
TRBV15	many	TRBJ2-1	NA	TGTGCCACCAGCAGTGACTACCCGGTCGATGAGCAGTTCTTC	CATSSDYPVDEQFF
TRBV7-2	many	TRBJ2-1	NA	TGTGCCAGCACCCCTCGGAGGGCCCTTGAGCAGTTCTTC	CASTPRRALEQFF
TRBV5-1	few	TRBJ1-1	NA	TGCGCCAGCATTCTCTTAGAGGAAACTGAAGCTTTCTTT	CASILLEETEAFF
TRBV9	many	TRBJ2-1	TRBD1	TGTGCCAGCAGCGTACCCCCCCAGGGGGCCGCCACCACTTACAATGAGCAGTTCTTC	CASSVPPQGAATTYNEQFF
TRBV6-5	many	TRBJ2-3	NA	TGTGCCAGCAGTTACTTGCCCTCTAGCGGCACAGATACGCAGTATTTT	CASSYLPSSGTDTQYF
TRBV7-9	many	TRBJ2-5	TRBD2	TGTGCCAGCAGCTCCCCGGGACTAGCGGGAGAGACCCAGTACTTC	CASSSPGLAGETQYF
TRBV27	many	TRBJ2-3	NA	TGTGCCAGCAGGCCGGCAGGGGGCACAGATACGCAGTATTTT	CASRPAGGTDTQYF
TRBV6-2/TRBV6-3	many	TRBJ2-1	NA	TGTGCCAGCAGTTACGGGGTAACTCTGACCAATGAGCAGTTCTTC	CASSYGVTLTNEQFF
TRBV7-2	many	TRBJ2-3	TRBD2	TGTGCCAGCAGTTTCGGAGGCGGGAGGGCCTTGCATTTT	CASSFGGGRALHF
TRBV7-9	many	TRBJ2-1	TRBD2	TGTGCCAGCATAGGGACTAGCGGGAGCAATGAGCAGTTCTTC	CASIGTSGSNEQFF
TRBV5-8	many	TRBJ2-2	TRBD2	TGTGCCAGCAGCTTAAAAGGGAGGGGCACCGGGGAGCTGTTTTTT	CASSLKGRGTGELFF
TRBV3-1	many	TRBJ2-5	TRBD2	TGTGCCAGCAGCCAAGATTGGACTAGCGACTCTGGAGTTCAAGAGACCCAGTACTTC	CASSQDWTSDSGVQETQYF
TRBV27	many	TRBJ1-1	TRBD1	TGTGCCAGCAGTTTATCATATGACCGGGACAGGCAAACTCACCTGAACACTGAAGCTTTCTTT	CASSLSYDRDRQTHLNTEAFF
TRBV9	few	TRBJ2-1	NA	TGTGCCAGCAGCGTAGGGGCACAGCACAATGAGCAGTTCTTC	CASSVGAQHNEQFF
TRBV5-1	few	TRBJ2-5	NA	TGCGCCAGCATTGGGCGGGGTCAAGAGACCCAGTACTTC	CASIGRGQETQYF
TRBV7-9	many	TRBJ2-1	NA	TGTGCCAGCAGCCTTGGCCTGTCATTATACAATGAGCAGTTCTTC	CASSLGLSLYNEQFF
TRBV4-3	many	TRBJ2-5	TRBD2	TGCGCCAGCAGCCAAGAATTCAGCGGGAGGGCGGAGACCCAGTACTTC	CASSQEFSGRAETQYF
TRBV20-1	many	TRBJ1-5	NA	TGCAGTGCTAGAGTGTGGGGCCCAGATCAGCCCCAGCATTTT	CSARVWGPDQPQHF
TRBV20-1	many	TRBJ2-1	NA	TGCATTGCTAGAGATGAGCCCGCTGTAGGGCAGTTCTTC	CIARDEPAVGQFF
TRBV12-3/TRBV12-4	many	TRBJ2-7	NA	TGTGCCAGCAGTGTAGGACTACCTGGAACCTACGAGCAGTACTTC	CASSVGLPGTYEQYF
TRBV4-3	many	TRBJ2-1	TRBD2	TGCGCCAGCAGCCGGACGATAGCGGGGGGGGTCTGGAATGAGCAGTTCTTC	CASSRTIAGGVWNEQFF
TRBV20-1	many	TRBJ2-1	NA	TGCAGTGCTAGACGTCTCCGGGACAACTCTTACAATGAGCAGTTCTTC	CSARRLRDNSYNEQFF
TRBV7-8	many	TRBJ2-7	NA	TGTGCCAGCGGAGAGATCCCTTTGGGCGAGCAGTACTTC	CASGEIPLGEQYF
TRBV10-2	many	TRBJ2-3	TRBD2	TGCGCCAGCAGTGAGTCTAGCGGGAGAATGGGAGATACGCAGTATTTT	CASSESSGRMGDTQYF
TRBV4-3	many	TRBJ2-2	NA	TGCGCCAGCAGCCAAGAAGCTCATGGATCCGGGGAGCTGTTTTTT	CASSQEAHGSGELFF